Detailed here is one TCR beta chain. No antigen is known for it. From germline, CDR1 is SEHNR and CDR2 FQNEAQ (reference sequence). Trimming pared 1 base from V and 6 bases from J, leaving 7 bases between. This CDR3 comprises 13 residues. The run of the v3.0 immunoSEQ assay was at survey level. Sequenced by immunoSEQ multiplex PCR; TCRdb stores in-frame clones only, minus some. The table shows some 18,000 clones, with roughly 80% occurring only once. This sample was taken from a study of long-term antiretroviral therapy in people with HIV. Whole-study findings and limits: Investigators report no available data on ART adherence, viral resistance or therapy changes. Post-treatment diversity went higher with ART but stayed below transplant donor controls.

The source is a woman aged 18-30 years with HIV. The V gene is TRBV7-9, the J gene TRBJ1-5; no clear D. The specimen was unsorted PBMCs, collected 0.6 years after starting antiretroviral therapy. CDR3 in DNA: TGTGCCAGCAGCTTAGAGGGTCGTCAGCCCCAGCATTTT. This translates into CASSLEGRQPQHF.